The present TCR beta chain was sequenced within a study of blood T cell repertoires in COVID-19. In the study overall: Acute-phase and convalescent COVID-19 samples originated in the United States, Italy and Spain. Sample material is recorded as cDNA or gDNA derived from T cells, B-cell-depleted T cells, or PBMCs.

V shed 2 bases and J shed 0 bases, with 12 bases lying between them. Germline CDR1 and CDR2: SGHDT and YYEEEE. The CDR3 has 16 amino acids. Authors' processing steps: Estimated nucleated cell counts came from reference gene primer amplification. Libraries were prepared by immunoSEQ multiplex PCR; TCRdb keeps only in-frame clonotypes and omits some of them. That table is the source of V, J and clone size, and D and trimming were worked out from the DNA. This sample has 100,000 to 110,000 clones, with roughly 84% found just once. The V gene is TRBV5-6, the J gene TRBJ2-4, with a possible D match to TRBD1 (5 bases). The receptor was isolated from a man younger than 45 in a cohort sampled during active COVID-19. Sequences were obtained from peripheral blood. The chain's CDR3 is CASSLGQIIAKNIQYF. In nucleotides, the CDR3 is TGTGCCAGCAGCTTAGGACAAATAATAGCCAAAAACATTCAGTACTTC.